This T cell receptor (beta chain) was sequenced in a study of T cell changes during pregnancy in multiple sclerosis. Germline V lookup: CDR1 MNHEY, CDR2 SMNVEV (reference sequence). V was clipped by 6 bases and J by 2 bases; unmatched bases: 7. This CDR3 comprises 14 residues. Assay: immunoSEQ multiplex PCR; the TCRdb copy retains only in-frame clones and omits some. Among about 73,000 clones listed, roughly 92% were seen once. The receptor was derived from a female donor in good health, enrolled as a control in a pregnancy study. The chain combines TRBV27 with TRBJ2-7, with 7 bases lining up with TRBD2. The sequenced sample was peripheral blood, obtained in the third trimester of pregnancy. The CDR3 DNA reads as TGTGCCAGCAGCCTTAAAGGGAGGGCCTACGAGCAGTACTTC. Protein sequence: CASSLKGRAYEQYF.